This T cell receptor beta chain was recovered during a study of somatic mutations in cytotoxic T cells in rheumatoid arthritis. Study overall: Flow sorting yielded some V beta antibody-stained T-cell populations at nearly 100% purity, among them V beta1+ cells sequenced for TCRB. General observations from the study: CD8+ clonality rose with age in rheumatoid arthritis patients, unlike in healthy controls.

With respect to this clone: Its antigen is not known.

The data were produced by immunoSEQ multiplex PCR, yet TCRdb's version contains in-frame clones alone and is incomplete. This table holds 6,000 to 7,000 clones, approximately 81% found once. CDR3 size: 15 residues. The germline V gene has CDR1 LGHNA and CDR2 YSLEER. The clonotype comes from a woman aged 60-70 years in good health. The material sequenced was CD8+ T cells sorted from blood. V usage is TRBV4-3 and J usage is TRBJ2-5; TRBD2 aligns across 10 bases. The J call may be incorrect, as the DNA end agrees better with TRBJ2-7. In DNA form, the CDR3 reads TGCGCCAGCAGCCCTGGGACTAGCGCTACCTACGAGCAGTACTTC. Protein sequence: CASSPGTSATYEQYF.